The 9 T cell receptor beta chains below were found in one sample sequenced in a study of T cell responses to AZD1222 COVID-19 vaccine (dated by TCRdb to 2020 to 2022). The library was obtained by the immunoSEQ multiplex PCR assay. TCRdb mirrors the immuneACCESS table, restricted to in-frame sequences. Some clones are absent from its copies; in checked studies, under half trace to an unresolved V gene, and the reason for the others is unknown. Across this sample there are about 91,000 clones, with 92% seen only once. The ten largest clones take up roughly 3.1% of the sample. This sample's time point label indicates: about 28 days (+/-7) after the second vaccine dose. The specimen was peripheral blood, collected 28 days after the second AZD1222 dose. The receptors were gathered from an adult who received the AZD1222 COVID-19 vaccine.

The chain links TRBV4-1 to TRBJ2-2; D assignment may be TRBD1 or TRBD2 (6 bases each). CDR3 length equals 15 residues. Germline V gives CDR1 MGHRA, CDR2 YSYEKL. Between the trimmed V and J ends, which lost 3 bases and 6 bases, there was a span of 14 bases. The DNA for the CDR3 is TGCGCCAGCAGCCACCAAAGGGGGGAACCCGGGGAGCTGTTTTTT. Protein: CASSHQRGEPGELFF.

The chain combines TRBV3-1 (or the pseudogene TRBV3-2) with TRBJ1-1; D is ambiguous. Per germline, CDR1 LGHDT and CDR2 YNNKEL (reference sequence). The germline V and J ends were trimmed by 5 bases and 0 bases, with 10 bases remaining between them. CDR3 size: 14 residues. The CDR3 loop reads CASSSLGMNTEAFF. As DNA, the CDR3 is TGTGCCAGCAGCTCTTTGGGCATGAACACTGAAGCTTTCTTT.

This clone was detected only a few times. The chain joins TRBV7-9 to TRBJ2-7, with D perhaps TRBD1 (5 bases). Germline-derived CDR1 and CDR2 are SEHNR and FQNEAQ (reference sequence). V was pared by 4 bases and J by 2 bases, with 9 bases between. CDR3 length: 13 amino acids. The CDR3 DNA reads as TGTGCCAGCAGCTCGGCAGGGCCCTACGAGCAGTACTTC. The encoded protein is CASSSAGPYEQYF.

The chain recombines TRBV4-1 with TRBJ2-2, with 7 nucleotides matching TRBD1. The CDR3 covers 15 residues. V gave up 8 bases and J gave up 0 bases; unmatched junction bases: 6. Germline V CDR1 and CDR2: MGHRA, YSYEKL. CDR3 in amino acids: CASEDQGANTGELFF. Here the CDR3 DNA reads TGCGCCAGCGAGGACCAGGGGGCGAACACCGGGGAGCTGTTTTTT.

This CDR3 is CASSYFPGELFF. As DNA, the CDR3 is TGTGCCAGCAGTTACTTCCCCGGGGAGCTGTTTTTT. The chain combines TRBV6-6 with TRBJ2-2; D call uncertain. V dropped 1 base and J dropped 6 bases, with 3 bases sitting between them. The CDR3 contains 12 residues. Per the germline V gene, CDR1 is MNHNY and CDR2 is SVGAGI (reference sequence).

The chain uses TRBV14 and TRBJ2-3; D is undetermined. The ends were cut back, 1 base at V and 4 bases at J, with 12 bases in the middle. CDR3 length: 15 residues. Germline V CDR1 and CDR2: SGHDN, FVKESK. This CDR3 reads CASSQALGSADTQYF. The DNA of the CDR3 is TGTGCCAGCAGCCAAGCCCTGGGATCCGCAGATACGCAGTATTTT.

CDR3 residues: CASSLGWTDNEQFF. CDR3 nucleotides: TGTGCCAGCAGCTTAGGCTGGACAGACAATGAGCAGTTCTTC. V usage is TRBV5-5 and J usage is TRBJ2-1; tentatively, D is TRBD1 (6 bases). The length of the CDR3 is 14 residues. Trimming took 2 bases from V and 5 from J, leaving 11 bases between them. Looked up from germline, CDR1 is SGHKS and CDR2 is YYEKEE (reference sequence). The variable domain in full, with the rest retrieved from reference TRBV5-5 and TRBJ2-1, is DAGVTQSPTHLIKTRGQQVTLRCSPISGHKSVSWYQQVLGQGPQFIFQYYEKEERGRGNFPDRFSARQFPNYSSELNVNALLLGDSALYLCASSLGWTDNEQFFGPGTRLTVL.

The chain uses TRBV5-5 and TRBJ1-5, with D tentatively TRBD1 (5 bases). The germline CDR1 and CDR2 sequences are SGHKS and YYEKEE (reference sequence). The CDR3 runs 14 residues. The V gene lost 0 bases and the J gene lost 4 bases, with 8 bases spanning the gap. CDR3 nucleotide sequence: TGTGCCAGCAGCTTGGCAGGGTATAATCAGCCCCAGCATTTT. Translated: CASSLAGYNQPQHF.

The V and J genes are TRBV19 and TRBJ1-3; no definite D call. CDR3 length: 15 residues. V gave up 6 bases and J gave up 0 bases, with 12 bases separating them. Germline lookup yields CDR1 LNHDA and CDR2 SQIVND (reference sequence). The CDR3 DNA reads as TGTGCCAGTAGCAAGGTGGGCATCTCTGGAAACACCATATATTTT. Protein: CASSKVGISGNTIYF.